This is a list of T cell receptor beta chains from one sample in a study of T cells after yellow fever vaccination. TCRdb itself ran the 5' RACE reads through MiXCR, one entry per CDR3 protein. The data hold about 320,000 distinct CDR3 sequences, with 3.5% to 4.5% observed a single time. The sample consisted of PBMCs, taken 15 days after the yellow fever booster vaccination. Receptors originate from a man aged 18-30 years who received the YFV17D yellow fever vaccine. Both conserved end residues are part of each CDR3. Fields, in order: V gene, D gene, J gene, clone size, CDR3 protein, CDR3 DNA. D genes are given only for firm matches. Only some rows state a clone size, as once, few, many or a class for expanded clones.

TRBV11-2	TRBD1	TRBJ2-7	once	CASSLSQGAKRYEQYF	TGTGCCAGCAGCTTATCGCAGGGGGCTAAGCGCTACGAGCAGTACTTC
TRBV21-1	NA	TRBJ1-2	NA	CASSKIGRVGETYGYTF	TGTGCCAGCAGCAAAATCGGCAGGGTGGGGGAGACCTATGGCTACACCTTC
TRBV29-1	NA	TRBJ2-7	NA	CSVEDLQGGDEQYF	TGCAGCGTTGAAGATCTACAGGGCGGAGACGAGCAGTACTTC
TRBV9	TRBD1	TRBJ2-2	few	CASSQGVGTGGSGELFF	TGTGCCAGCAGCCAAGGGGTCGGGACAGGGGGCTCCGGGGAGCTGTTTTTT
TRBV7-2	TRBD2	TRBJ2-7	many	CASSLGGLAGEQYF	TGTGCCAGCAGCTTGGGGGGACTAGCGGGCGAGCAGTACTTC
TRBV18	NA	TRBJ2-5	NA	CASSPRQGTKETQYF	TGTGCCAGCTCACCACGACAGGGGACTAAAGAGACCCAGTACTTC
TRBV10-3	NA	TRBJ2-2	many	CAIGNTGELFF	TGTGCCATCGGTAACACCGGGGAGCTGTTTTTT
TRBV15	NA	TRBJ1-6	many	CATSRDPFSQSSPLHF	TGTGCCACCAGCAGAGATCCTTTTTCTCAAAGTTCACCCCTCCACTTT
TRBV6-5	NA	TRBJ1-6	NA	CASSHQGVLNSPLHF	TGTGCCAGCAGCCACCAGGGAGTGCTTAATTCACCCCTCCACTTT
TRBV7-2	TRBD2	TRBJ2-5	few	CASRPTIQRGETQYF	TGTGCCAGCAGACCGACCATACAGCGGGGAGAGACCCAGTACTTC
TRBV20-1	NA	TRBJ1-5	NA	CSARESLGAQGNQPQHF	TGCAGTGCTAGAGAATCGCTAGGGGCACAGGGCAATCAGCCCCAGCATTTT
TRBV7-9	NA	TRBJ2-7	many	CASSLPGSYEQYF	TGTGCCAGCAGCTTACCAGGGTCCTACGAGCAGTACTTC
TRBV29-1	NA	TRBJ1-3	few	CSVNPSGNTIYF	TGCAGCGTTAATCCCTCTGGAAACACCATATATTTT
TRBV29-1	NA	TRBJ2-7	NA	CSVRSSYEQYF	TGCAGCGTGCGCTCTTCCTACGAGCAGTACTTC
TRBV7-9	NA	TRBJ2-5	many	CASSFRPEKETQYF	TGTGCCAGCAGCTTTCGACCAGAAAAGGAGACCCAGTACTTC
TRBV20-1	NA	TRBJ1-6	few	CSARDVGLGGNSPLHF	TGCAGTGCTAGAGATGTGGGCCTCGGGGGTAATTCACCCCTCCACTTT
TRBV27	NA	TRBJ1-1	NA	CASSPRRRTEAFF	TGTGCCAGCAGTCCCAGACGTCGCACTGAAGCTTTCTTT
TRBV3-1	TRBD2	TRBJ2-6	many	CASSPRIGGGSGANVLTF	TGTGCCAGCAGCCCCCGTATAGGCGGGGGCTCTGGGGCCAACGTCCTGACTTTC
TRBV27	TRBD2	TRBJ2-1	few	CASSPERGDEQFF	TGTGCCAGCAGTCCCGAACGGGGGGATGAGCAGTTCTTC
TRBV12-3/TRBV12-4	TRBD1	TRBJ1-1	NA	CASSSRTGQPNTEAFF	TGTGCCAGCAGTTCCCGGACAGGGCAGCCGAACACTGAAGCTTTCTTT
TRBV7-2	NA	TRBJ2-7	many	CASSTTYEQYF	TGTGCCAGCAGCACCACCTACGAGCAGTACTTC
TRBV6-2/TRBV6-3	TRBD2	TRBJ2-5	few	CASSYAGGQETQYF	TGTGCCAGCAGTTACGCGGGGGGCCAAGAGACCCAGTACTTC
TRBV5-5	NA	TRBJ2-2	many	CASSLYSGANTGELFF	TGTGCCAGCAGCCTCTATAGTGGGGCGAACACCGGGGAGCTGTTTTTT
TRBV11-2	TRBD1	TRBJ2-2	NA	CASSSLRDRGPTGELFF	TGTGCCAGCAGTTCCCTCCGGGACAGGGGCCCCACCGGGGAGCTGTTTTTT
TRBV6-6	NA	TRBJ1-2	many	CASSYSMGAQGYTF	TGTGCCAGCAGTTACTCGATGGGGGCGCAGGGCTACACCTTC
TRBV25-1	NA	TRBJ1-1	many	CASSPHGLSGTEAFF	TGTGCCAGCAGTCCTCACGGACTCTCGGGGACTGAAGCTTTCTTT
TRBV10-3	NA	TRBJ1-1	many	CAISGTVNTEAFF	TGTGCCATCAGTGGGACGGTGAACACTGAAGCTTTCTTT
TRBV6-1	NA	TRBJ1-1	few	CASPPSQGVGVMNTEAFF	TGTGCCAGCCCTCCATCACAGGGAGTAGGGGTTATGAACACTGAAGCTTTCTTT
TRBV7-8	NA	TRBJ2-3	many	CASSLIDKGTQYF	TGTGCCAGCAGCCTAATCGATAAGGGTACGCAGTATTTT
TRBV29-1	NA	TRBJ1-1	NA	CSVVKGGTEAFF	TGCAGCGTTGTGAAGGGGGGGACTGAAGCTTTCTTT
TRBV2	TRBD2	TRBJ2-5	few	CASSVTAGEETQYF	TGTGCCAGCAGTGTGACGGCGGGGGAGGAGACCCAGTACTTC
TRBV9	NA	TRBJ2-1	many	CASSADGTDAYNEQFF	TGTGCCAGCAGCGCCGACGGGACGGACGCCTACAATGAGCAGTTCTTC
TRBV25-1	NA	TRBJ2-5	few	CASSMSGAGETQYF	TGTGCCAGCAGCATGTCGGGGGCCGGAGAGACCCAGTACTTC
TRBV7-9	NA	TRBJ1-5	many	CASSLVISRCNQPQHF	TGTGCCAGCAGCTTAGTCATTTCGAGATGCAATCAGCCCCAGCATTTT
TRBV20-1	NA	TRBJ1-5	NA	CSATDGTQLYSNQPQHF	TGCAGTGCTACGGACGGGACACAACTGTATAGCAATCAGCCCCAGCATTTT
TRBV6-6	NA	TRBJ1-2	NA	CASRPSGPANYGYTF	TGTGCCAGCCGTCCTTCCGGCCCCGCTAACTATGGCTACACCTTC
TRBV27	NA	TRBJ1-4	NA	CASSFQSLTNEKLFF	TGTGCCAGCAGTTTCCAGTCTCTAACTAATGAAAAACTGTTTTTT
TRBV10-2	TRBD1	TRBJ2-7	NA	CASRDKYRGIDEQYF	TGCGCCAGCAGGGATAAGTACAGGGGCATTGACGAGCAGTACTTC
TRBV6-5	NA	TRBJ1-1	NA	CASIPRRAGKGPTTEAFF	TGTGCCAGCATCCCGAGGCGGGCAGGGAAAGGCCCCACCACTGAAGCTTTCTTT
TRBV30	NA	TRBJ1-1	NA	CAWSVWLGGDRMNTEAFF	TGTGCCTGGAGTGTATGGCTAGGCGGGGACCGAATGAACACTGAAGCTTTCTTT
TRBV28	NA	TRBJ1-4	many	CASSRDGNEKLFF	TGTGCCAGCAGCCGAGACGGGAACGAAAAACTGTTTTTT
TRBV4-2	NA	TRBJ1-1	many	CASSQEGTVNTEAFF	TGTGCCAGCAGCCAAGAAGGGACGGTGAATACTGAAGCTTTCTTT
TRBV4-2	NA	TRBJ2-2	few	CASSSQGGVPGELFF	TGTGCCAGCAGCTCCCAGGGGGGAGTACCCGGGGAGCTGTTTTTT